Sequencing of this T cell receptor beta chain was carried out in a study of T-cell reconstitution after alpha-beta-depleted transplantation in children. Per the germline V gene, CDR1 is DFQATT and CDR2 is SNEGSKA (reference sequence). The CDR3 runs 13 residues. The germline V and J ends were trimmed by 2 bases and 6 bases, with 11 bases remaining between them. This clonotype was seen ten or more times. Preparation of the TCRbeta library used unique molecular identifiers. TCRdb reprocessed the PCR reads via MiXCR and lists one record per CDR3 protein. The sample includes hundreds of thousands of distinct CDR3 sequences, roughly 17% of them seen just once.

The TCR originated in a human donor who donated a stem cell graft to a child with acute myeloid leukemia. This material consisted of PBMCs from the stem cell graft donor, taken from the stem cell graft. The genes are TRBV20-1 and TRBJ1-5; D uncertain. The CDR3 is CSARSPAGQPQHF. The CDR3 DNA follows: TGCAGTGCTAGATCCCCGGCGGGTCAGCCCCAGCATTTT.